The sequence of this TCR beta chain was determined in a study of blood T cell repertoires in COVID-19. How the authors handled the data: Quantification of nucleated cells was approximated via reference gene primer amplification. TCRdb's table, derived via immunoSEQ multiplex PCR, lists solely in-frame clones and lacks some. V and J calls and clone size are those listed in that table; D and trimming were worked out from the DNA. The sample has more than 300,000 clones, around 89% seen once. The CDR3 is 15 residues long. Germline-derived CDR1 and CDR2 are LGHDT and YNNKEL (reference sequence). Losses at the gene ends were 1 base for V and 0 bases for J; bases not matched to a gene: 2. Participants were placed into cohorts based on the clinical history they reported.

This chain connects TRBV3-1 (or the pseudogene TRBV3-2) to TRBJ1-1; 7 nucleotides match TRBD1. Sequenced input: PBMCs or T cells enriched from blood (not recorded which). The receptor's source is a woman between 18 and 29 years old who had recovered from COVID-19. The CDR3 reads CASSQGGGLNTEAFF. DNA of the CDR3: TGTGCCAGCAGCCAAGGAGGGGGCCTGAACACTGAAGCTTTCTTT.